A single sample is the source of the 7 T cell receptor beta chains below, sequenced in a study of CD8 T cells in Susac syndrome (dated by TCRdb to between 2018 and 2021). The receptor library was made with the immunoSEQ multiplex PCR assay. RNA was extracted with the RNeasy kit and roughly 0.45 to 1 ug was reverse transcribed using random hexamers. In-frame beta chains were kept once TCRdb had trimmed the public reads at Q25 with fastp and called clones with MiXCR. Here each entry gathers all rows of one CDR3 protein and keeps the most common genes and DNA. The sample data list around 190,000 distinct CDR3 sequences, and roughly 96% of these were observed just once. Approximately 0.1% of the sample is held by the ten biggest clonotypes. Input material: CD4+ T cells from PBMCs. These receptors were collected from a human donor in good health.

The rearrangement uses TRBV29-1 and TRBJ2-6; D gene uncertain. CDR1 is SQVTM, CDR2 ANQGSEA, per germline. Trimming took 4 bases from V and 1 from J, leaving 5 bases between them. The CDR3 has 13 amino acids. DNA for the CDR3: TGCAGCGTTGGACGATCTGGGGCCAACGTCCTGACTTTC. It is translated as CSVGRSGANVLTF.

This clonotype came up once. CDR3 DNA: TGTGCCAGCAGCTTCAACGATTCGACACGAAGCCCCTTGGGGTCCTACGAGCAGTACTTC. Its protein product is CASSFNDSTRSPLGSYEQYF. This chain links TRBV11-1 with TRBJ2-7; D uncertain. The CDR3 sequence is 20 residues long. Germline loops: CDR1 SGHAT, CDR2 FQDESV (reference sequence). Trimming shortened V by 3 bases and J by 1 base, and 28 bases separated the two germline ends.

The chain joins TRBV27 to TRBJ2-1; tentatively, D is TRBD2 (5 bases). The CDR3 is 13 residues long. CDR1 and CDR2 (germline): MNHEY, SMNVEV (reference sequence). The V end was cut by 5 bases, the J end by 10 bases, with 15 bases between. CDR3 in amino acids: CASSRDAVREQFF. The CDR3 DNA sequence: TGTGCCAGCAGTCGGGATGCGGTTCGGGAGCAGTTCTTC.

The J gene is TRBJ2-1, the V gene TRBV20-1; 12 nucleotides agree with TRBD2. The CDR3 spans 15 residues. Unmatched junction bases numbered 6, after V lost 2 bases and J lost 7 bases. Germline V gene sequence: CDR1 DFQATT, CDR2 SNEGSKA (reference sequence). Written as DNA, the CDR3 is TGCAGTGCTAGACGACCCCTAGCGGGAGGGAATGAGCAGTTCTTC. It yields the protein CSARRPLAGGNEQFF.

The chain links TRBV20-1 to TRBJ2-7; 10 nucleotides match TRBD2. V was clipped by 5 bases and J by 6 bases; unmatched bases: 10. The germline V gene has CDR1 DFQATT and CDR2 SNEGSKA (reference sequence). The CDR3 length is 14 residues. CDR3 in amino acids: CSAGSLAGDSEQYV. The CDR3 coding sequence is TGCAGTGCTGGATCTCTAGCGGGAGATTCCGAGCAGTACGTC.

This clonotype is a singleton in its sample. CDR3 amino acids: CSGLAQETQYF. CDR3 sequence (DNA): TGCAGCGGACTAGCGCAAGAGACCCAGTACTTC. V gene TRBV20-1 combines with J gene TRBJ2-5; 9 nucleotides match TRBD2. Germline lookup yields CDR1 DFQATT and CDR2 SNEGSKA (reference sequence). The CDR3 covers 11 residues.

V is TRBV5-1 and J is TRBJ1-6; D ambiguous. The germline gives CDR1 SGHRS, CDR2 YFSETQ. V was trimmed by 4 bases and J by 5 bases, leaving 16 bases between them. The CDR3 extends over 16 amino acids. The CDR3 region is CASSRTGALHNSPLHF. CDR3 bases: TGCGCCAGCAGCCGGACCGGTGCCCTCCATAATTCACCCCTCCACTTT.